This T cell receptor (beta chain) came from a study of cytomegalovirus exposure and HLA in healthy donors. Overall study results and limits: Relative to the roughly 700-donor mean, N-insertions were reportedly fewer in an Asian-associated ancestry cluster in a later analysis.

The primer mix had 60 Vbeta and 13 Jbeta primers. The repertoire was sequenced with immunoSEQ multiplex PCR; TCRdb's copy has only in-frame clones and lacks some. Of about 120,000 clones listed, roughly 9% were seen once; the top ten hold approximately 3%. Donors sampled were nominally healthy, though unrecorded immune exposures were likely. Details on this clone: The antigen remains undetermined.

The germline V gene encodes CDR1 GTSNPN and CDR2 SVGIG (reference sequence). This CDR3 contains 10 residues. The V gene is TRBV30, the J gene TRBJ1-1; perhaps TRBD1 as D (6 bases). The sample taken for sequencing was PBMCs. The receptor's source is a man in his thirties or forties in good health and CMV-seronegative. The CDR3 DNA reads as TGTGAAAGGGGGGGTCCTGAAGCTTTCTTT. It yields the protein CERGGPEAFF.